One and the same sample provided the 27 T cell receptor beta chains below, sequenced in a study of blood T cell repertoires in COVID-19. Profiled with immunoSEQ multiplex PCR; TCRdb holds only in-frame clones, not every one. Seen here are approximately 500,000 clones, 89% observed once, and the top ten hold approximately 0.9%. The sequenced material came from peripheral blood. The source of these receptors is a man between 18 and 35 years old with COVID-19, enrolled during active disease.

The chain couples TRBV5-1 to TRBJ2-5, with D maybe TRBD2 (6 bases). Germline V lookup: CDR1 SGHRS, CDR2 YFSETQ. Trimming left V 2 bases short and J 4 bases short, with 18 bases between. The CDR3 has 16 residues. CDR3 nucleotides: TGCGCCAGCAGCTTTATCTTCGGGGACTCTGGAGAGACCCAGTACTTC. Translated: CASSFIFGDSGETQYF. The whole variable domain, filled in from reference TRBV5-1 and TRBJ2-5, reads KAGVTQTPRYLIKTRGQQVTLSCSPISGHRSVSWYQQTPGQGLQFLFEYFSETQRNKGNFPGRFSGRQFSNSRSEMNVSTLELGDSALYLCASSFIFGDSGETQYFGPGTRLLVL.

The chain combines TRBV2 with TRBJ2-3, with 9 bases identical to TRBD2. CDR3 length: 15 residues. The trim removed 3 bases at V and 5 bases at J, leaving 6 bases unmatched. Germline values: CDR1 SNHLY, CDR2 FYNNEI. In DNA, the CDR3 is TGTGCCAGCAGTGACGAGCGGGGGGCATTAGATACGCAGTATTTT. Its translation: CASSDERGALDTQYF. The full variable domain, rest sourced from reference TRBV2 and TRBJ2-3, is EPEVTQTPSHQVTQMGQEVILRCVPISNHLYFYWYRQILGQKVEFLVSFYNNEISEKSEIFDDQFSVERPDGSNFTLKIRSTKLEDSAMYFCASSDERGALDTQYFGPGTRLTVL.

The rearrangement joins TRBV3-1 (or the pseudogene TRBV3-2) to TRBJ2-1; the match to TRBD2 covers 11 bases. Losses at the gene ends were 4 bases for V and 4 bases for J; bases not matched to a gene: 6. This CDR3 spans 16 amino acids. In germline, CDR1 is LGHDT, CDR2 YNNKEL (reference sequence). The CDR3 DNA is TGTGCCAGCAGCCGGGCGGGGACTAGCGGATACAATGAGCAGTTCTTC. Its protein is CASSRAGTSGYNEQFF.

The chain links TRBV7-2 to TRBJ2-7; 8 nucleotides agree with TRBD1. CDR3 length: 15 amino acids. The ends lost 6 bases at V and 4 bases at J; junction bases unmatched: 11. The germline V gene encodes CDR1 SGHTA and CDR2 FQGNSA. The CDR3 nucleotides read TGTGCCAGCAGTTTGACACAGGGGGGTCGATACGAGCAGTACTTC. Encoded protein: CASSLTQGGRYEQYF.

This chain uses TRBV19 with TRBJ2-7, with 8 nucleotides matching TRBD2. Germline CDR1 is LNHDA and CDR2 is SQIVND (reference sequence). Trimming cost V 5 bases and J 6 bases; bases outside gene matches: 6. The CDR3 sequence is 13 residues long. CDR3 coding DNA: TGTGCCAGTAGTTACGGGACTAGGAGCGAGCAGTACTTC. Translation gives CASSYGTRSEQYF.

V usage is TRBV28 and J usage is TRBJ2-1, with TRBD2 identical over 10 bases. The CDR3 sequence is 17 residues long. The V and J ends lost 5 bases and 8 bases, in that order; junction bases with no gene match: 15. Per the germline V gene, CDR1 is MDHEN and CDR2 is SYDVKM. The CDR3 protein is CASSVVSLAGVTDEQFF. The CDR3 coding sequence is TGTGCCAGCAGTGTCGTCTCGCTAGCGGGAGTTACGGATGAGCAGTTCTTC.

To note about this clone: Other DNA sequences within the sample encode an identical CDR3. The V gene is TRBV7-9, the J gene TRBJ2-1; 8 nucleotides match TRBD2. This CDR3 is built from 15 residues. Germline assignment: CDR1 SEHNR and CDR2 FQNEAQ (reference sequence). Trimming at V came to 5 bases and at J to 0 bases, leaving 3 bases not matched to a gene. The CDR3 region has the DNA TGTGCCAGCAGCCCTAGCGGGTCCTCCTACAATGAGCAGTTCTTC. Encoded protein: CASSPSGSSYNEQFF.

The chain is built from TRBV19 and TRBJ1-5, with D perhaps matching TRBD1 (6 bases). Trimming removed 8 bases from V and 4 bases from J, with 21 bases in between. Germline V CDR1 and CDR2: LNHDA, SQIVND (reference sequence). The CDR3 spans 16 residues. The CDR3 DNA is TGTGCCAGTCGTTTAGACAGGATGGGTAATAATCAGCCCCAGCATTTT. Translation: CASRLDRMGNNQPQHF. Based on the CDR3 plus reference TRBV19 and TRBJ1-5, the full variable domain is DGGITQSPKYLFRKEGQNVTLSCEQNLNHDAMYWYRQDPGQGLRLIYYSQIVNDFQKGDIAEGYSVSREKKESFPLTVTSAQKNPTAFYLCASRLDRMGNNQPQHFGDGTRLSIL.

The genes are TRBV27 and TRBJ1-1; D is perhaps TRBD1 (5 bases). There are 14 residues in the CDR3. Trimming cost V 3 bases and J 0 bases, with 8 bases left between them. Germline V lookup: CDR1 MNHEY, CDR2 SMNVEV (reference sequence). The DNA of the CDR3 is TGTGCCAGCAGTTTTGGACACTTGAACACTGAAGCTTTCTTT. Translating gives CASSFGHLNTEAFF.

The rearrangement links TRBV11-3 to TRBJ2-2; D perhaps matches TRBD2 (6 bases). Trimming removed 1 base at V and 5 bases at J, with 11 bases between. The CDR3 runs to 15 residues. The germline V gene has CDR1 SGHNT and CDR2 YENEEA. The CDR3 is CASSLGRGRTGELFF. DNA for the CDR3: TGTGCCAGCAGCTTAGGACGGGGGAGGACCGGGGAGCTGTTTTTT.

V and J are TRBV28 and TRBJ1-2, with TRBD1 identical over 8 bases. The junction had 4 bases not matched to a gene; V was cut back by 3 bases and J by 4 bases. Germline-derived CDR1 and CDR2 are MDHEN and SYDVKM. The CDR3 contains 14 residues. CDR3 region: CASSFLGTGYGYTF. The CDR3 DNA follows: TGTGCCAGCAGTTTTTTGGGGACAGGCTATGGCTACACCTTC.

The genes are TRBV11-3 and TRBJ2-5; D gene uncertain. The germline V gene has CDR1 SGHNT and CDR2 YENEEA. This CDR3 spans 13 amino acids. V lost 5 bases and J lost 3, with 10 bases in between. CDR3 region: CASSTPSEETQYF. The CDR3 DNA reads TGTGCCAGCAGCACCCCCTCAGAAGAGACCCAGTACTTC.

This clone was recorded only once. The CDR3: CASSIPTSPYNEQFF. DNA for the CDR3: TGCGCCAGCAGCATCCCGACTAGCCCCTACAATGAGCAGTTCTTC. The chain joins TRBV5-1 to TRBJ2-1; TRBD2 aligns across 7 bases. From germline, CDR1 is SGHRS and CDR2 YFSETQ. V trimming: 4 bases; J trimming: 2 bases; junction bases outside the gene matches: 6. The CDR3 length is 15 residues.

The rearrangement uses TRBV5-5 and TRBJ2-7; unclear D gene. This CDR3 has 12 amino acids. CDR1 is SGHKS and CDR2 is YYEKEE in the germline V gene (reference sequence). The V end was cut by 0 bases, the J end by 7 bases, with 8 bases between. This CDR3 reads CASSLVRGEQYF. The CDR3 bases are TGTGCCAGCAGCTTGGTACGAGGAGAGCAGTACTTC.

This clone was observed a single time. The chain joins TRBV6-6 to TRBJ2-3, with a weak D call TRBD2 (7 bases). Germline loops: CDR1 MNHNY, CDR2 SVGAGI (reference sequence). The V end lost 6 bases, the J end lost 1 base, and 14 bases lay between the germline ends. This CDR3 region has 15 residues. The CDR3 nucleotides are TGTGCCAGCAGCCAAGGGGGGGGAGGCACAGATACGCAGTATTTT. It yields the protein CASSQGGGGTDTQYF.

The CDR3 here is CASSLLPGGIDEQFF. CDR3 DNA: TGTGCCAGCAGCTTACTTCCGGGGGGAATCGATGAGCAGTTCTTC. This rearrangement joins TRBV11-2 to TRBJ2-1; TRBD2 agrees at 7 bases. J lost 8 bases, V lost 2 bases, and 9 bases had no gene match. The CDR3 loop spans 15 amino acids. Germline V gene sequence: CDR1 SGHAT, CDR2 FQNNGV.

Worth noting for this clone: Sequence at one end of the junction differs from germline and may be a read error. The rearrangement uses TRBV27 and TRBJ1-2, with 7 bases identical to TRBD1. The CDR3 spans 13 residues. Germline V lookup: CDR1 MNHEY, CDR2 SMNVEV (reference sequence). The DNA of the CDR3 is TGTGCCAGCAAGGTGTCGAGACAGGGAAGTTTCCCCTTC. Amino acid sequence: CASKVSRQGSFPF.

The chain joins TRBV20-1 to TRBJ2-1; D may be TRBD2 (5 bases). This CDR3 region has 11 residues. Germline V gene lookup returns CDR1 DFQATT and CDR2 SNEGSKA (reference sequence). The germline V and J ends were trimmed by 2 bases and 10 bases, with 9 bases remaining between them. The DNA for the CDR3 is TGCAGTGCTAGAAGACTACCCGAGCAGTTCTTC. Amino acid sequence: CSARRLPEQFF.

The chain uses TRBV9 and TRBJ2-7; TRBD2 matches 16 bases. The trim removed 3 bases at V and 6 bases at J, leaving 6 bases unmatched. There are 16 residues in the CDR3. CDR1 is SGDLS, CDR2 YYNGEE, per germline. CDR3 residues: CASSEGTSGRALEQYF. The CDR3 DNA reads as TGTGCCAGCAGCGAGGGGACTAGCGGGAGGGCCCTCGAGCAGTACTTC.

This clone occurred a few times. In the same sample, other DNA sequences code for this CDR3. The V gene is TRBV3-1 (or the pseudogene TRBV3-2), the J gene TRBJ1-6; weak D call: TRBD1 (6 bases). Trimming removed 6 bases at V and 10 bases at J, with 13 bases between. The germline CDR1 and CDR2 sequences are LGHDT and YNNKEL (reference sequence). This CDR3 has 13 amino acids. In DNA form, the CDR3 reads TGTGCCAGCAGGAACGGACAGTCCTCACCCCTCCACTTT. It specifies CASRNGQSSPLHF.

The V call is TRBV7-5, the J call TRBJ1-2; the table's D call, TRBD1, has no DNA check behind it. TRBV7-5 is assigned pseudogene status. The length of the CDR3 is 16 residues. Here the CDR3 reads CVRRGFGTGVNYGYTF. In nucleotides, the CDR3 is TGTGTCAGAAGGGGGTTTGGGACAGGGGTTAACTATGGCTACACCTTC.

The sample holds one count of this clone. The CDR3, as DNA: TGTGCCAGCAGCTTAGATCATCTGAGTGGTTGGGATACGCAGTATTTT. This sequence encodes CASSLDHLSGWDTQYF. The rearrangement links TRBV7-9 to TRBJ2-3; unclear D gene. From germline, CDR1 is SEHNR and CDR2 FQNEAQ (reference sequence). V lost 1 base and J 6 bases, leaving 17 bases between the germline ends. The CDR3 totals 16 residues.

The chain has TRBV5-1 and TRBJ2-3; 15 nucleotides align to TRBD2. J gave up 5 bases and V 4 bases, and 8 bases lay outside the gene matches. The CDR3 spans 17 residues. Germline V gives CDR1 SGHRS, CDR2 YFSETQ. The CDR3 bases are TGCGCCAGCAGCGTAGGACTAGCGGGAGGGGCTGGAGATACGCAGTATTTT. Amino acids: CASSVGLAGGAGDTQYF.

V gene TRBV19 combines with J gene TRBJ2-5; TRBD1 is a possible D gene (6 bases). This CDR3 is 14 amino acids long. V shed 6 bases and J shed 4 bases, with 15 bases lying between them. CDR1 and CDR2 (germline): LNHDA, SQIVND (reference sequence). The CDR3 DNA reads TGTGCCAGTAGCACTGAAGGGGGTGCAGAGACCCAGTACTTC. Its translation is CASSTEGGAETQYF. The full variable domain, rest sourced from reference TRBV19 and TRBJ2-5, is DGGITQSPKYLFRKEGQNVTLSCEQNLNHDAMYWYRQDPGQGLRLIYYSQIVNDFQKGDIAEGYSVSREKKESFPLTVTSAQKNPTAFYLCASSTEGGAETQYFGPGTRLLVL.

The CDR3 region has the DNA TGTGCCAGCAGCTTCCGTACGGGGTACCAAGAGACCCAGTACTTC. Encoded protein: CASSFRTGYQETQYF. The V and J genes are TRBV5-8 and TRBJ2-5; possible D gene TRBD2, 5 bases. Trimming removed 2 bases at V and 0 bases at J, with 11 bases between. The germline CDR1 and CDR2 sequences are SGHTS and YDEGEE. This CDR3 region has 15 residues.

V is TRBV5-1 and J is TRBJ2-5; TRBD2 aligns across 12 bases. Germline values: CDR1 SGHRS, CDR2 YFSETQ. J was trimmed by 1 base and V by 2 bases; bases with no gene match: 3. This CDR3 has 16 residues. As DNA, the CDR3 is TGCGCCAGCAGCTTCACTAGCGGGGGGATCCAAGAGACCCAGTACTTC. It translates to CASSFTSGGIQETQYF.

The chain carries TRBV4-1 and TRBJ1-1; 7 bases map to TRBD1. The V and J ends lost 3 bases and 1 base, in that order; junction bases with no gene match: 5. Germline CDR1 reads MGHRA; CDR2 reads YSYEKL. The CDR3 runs 15 residues. CDR3 sequence: CASSHKRQGNTEAFF. DNA for the CDR3: TGCGCCAGCAGCCACAAAAGACAGGGGAACACTGAAGCTTTCTTT.